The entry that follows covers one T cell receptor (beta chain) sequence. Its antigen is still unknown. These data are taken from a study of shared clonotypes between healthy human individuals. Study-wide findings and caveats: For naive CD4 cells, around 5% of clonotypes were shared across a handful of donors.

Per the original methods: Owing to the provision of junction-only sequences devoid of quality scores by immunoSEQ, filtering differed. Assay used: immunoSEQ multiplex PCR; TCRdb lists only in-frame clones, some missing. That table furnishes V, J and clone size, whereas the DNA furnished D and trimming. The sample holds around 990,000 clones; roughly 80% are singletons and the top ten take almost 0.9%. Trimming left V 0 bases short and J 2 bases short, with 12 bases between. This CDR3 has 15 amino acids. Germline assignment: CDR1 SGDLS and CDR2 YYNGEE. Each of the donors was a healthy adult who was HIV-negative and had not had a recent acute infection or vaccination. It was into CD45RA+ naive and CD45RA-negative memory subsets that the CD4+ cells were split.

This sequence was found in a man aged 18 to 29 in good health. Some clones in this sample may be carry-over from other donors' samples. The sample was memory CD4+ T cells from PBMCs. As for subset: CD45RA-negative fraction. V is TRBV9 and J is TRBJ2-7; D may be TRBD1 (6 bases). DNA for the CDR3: TGTGCCAGCAGCGTAGCTACAGGGCCCCCCTACGAGCAGTACTTC. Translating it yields CASSVATGPPYEQYF.